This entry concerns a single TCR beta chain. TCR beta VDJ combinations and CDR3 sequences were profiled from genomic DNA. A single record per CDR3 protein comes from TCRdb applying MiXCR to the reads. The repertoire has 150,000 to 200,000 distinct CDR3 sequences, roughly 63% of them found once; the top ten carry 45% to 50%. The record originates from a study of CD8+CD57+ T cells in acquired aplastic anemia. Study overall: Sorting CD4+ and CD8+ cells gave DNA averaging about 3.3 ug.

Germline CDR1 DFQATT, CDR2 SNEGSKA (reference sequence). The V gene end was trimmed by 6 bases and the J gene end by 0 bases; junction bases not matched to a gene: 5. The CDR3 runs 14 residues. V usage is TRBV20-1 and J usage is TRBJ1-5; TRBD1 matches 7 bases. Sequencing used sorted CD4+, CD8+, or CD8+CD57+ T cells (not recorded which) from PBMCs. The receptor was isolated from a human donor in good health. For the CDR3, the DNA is TGCAGTGCCAAGACAGGGTATAGCAATCAGCCCCAGCATTTT. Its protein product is CSAKTGYSNQPQHF.